This T cell receptor beta chain was obtained from a study of blood T cell repertoires in COVID-19. For the study at large: The United States, Italy and Spain provided the acute and convalescent COVID-19 samples. The cDNA or gDNA used as material had been derived from T cells, B-cell-depleted T cells, or PBMCs.

As processed by the authors: Amplification with reference gene primers provided the estimates of nucleated cell counts. The protocol was immunoSEQ multiplex PCR, while the TCRdb copy is restricted to in-frame clones and leaves out a portion. V, J and clone size are those of that table, while D and trimming were read from the DNA. In the table there are 150,000 to 180,000 clones, over 75% of which are singletons. Germline CDR1 is MGHRA and CDR2 is YSYEKL. The CDR3 is made up of 15 amino acids. The junction had 8 bases not matched to a gene; V was cut back by 0 bases and J by 7 bases. This clone appeared once.

This TCR was sampled from a man in his sixties with COVID-19, enrolled during active disease. Input material: peripheral blood. The V and J genes are TRBV4-1 and TRBJ2-7, with TRBD1 matching 8 bases. CDR3 nucleotide sequence: TGCGCCAGCAGCCAAGATGTCAGGGGGCAGGGGGAGCAGTACTTC. Its translation is CASSQDVRGQGEQYF.